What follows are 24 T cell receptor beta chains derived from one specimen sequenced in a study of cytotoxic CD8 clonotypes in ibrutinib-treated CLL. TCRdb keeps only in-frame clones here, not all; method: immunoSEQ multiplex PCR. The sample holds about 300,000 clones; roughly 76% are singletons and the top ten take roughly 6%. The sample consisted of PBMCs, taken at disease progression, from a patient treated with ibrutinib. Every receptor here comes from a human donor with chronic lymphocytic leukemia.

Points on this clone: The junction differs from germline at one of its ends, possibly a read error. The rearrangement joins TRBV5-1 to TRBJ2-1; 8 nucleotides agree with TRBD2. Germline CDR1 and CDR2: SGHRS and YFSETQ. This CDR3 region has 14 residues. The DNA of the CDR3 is TGCGCCACCAGCCGGAGAGCGGGAGTACCTGAGCAGTTCTTC. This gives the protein CATSRRAGVPEQFF.

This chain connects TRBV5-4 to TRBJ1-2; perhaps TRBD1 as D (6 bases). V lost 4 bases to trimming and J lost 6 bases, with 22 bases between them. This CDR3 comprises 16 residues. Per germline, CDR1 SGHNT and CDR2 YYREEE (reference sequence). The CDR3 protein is CASSLRGSARGHGYTF. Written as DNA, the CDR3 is TGTGCCAGCAGCCTCCGCGGGTCCGCCAGGGGCCATGGCTACACCTTC.

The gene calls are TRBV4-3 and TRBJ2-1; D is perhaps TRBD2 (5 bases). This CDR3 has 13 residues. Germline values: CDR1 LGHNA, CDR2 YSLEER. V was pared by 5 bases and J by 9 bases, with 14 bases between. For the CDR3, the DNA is TGCGCCAGCAGCTCAAATCGGGGTGTTGAGCAGTTCTTC. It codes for CASSSNRGVEQFF.

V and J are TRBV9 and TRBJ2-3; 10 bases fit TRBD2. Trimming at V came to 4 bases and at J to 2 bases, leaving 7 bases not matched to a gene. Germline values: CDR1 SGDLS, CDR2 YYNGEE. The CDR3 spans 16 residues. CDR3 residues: CASSPGLADFTDTQYF. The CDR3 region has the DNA TGTGCCAGCAGCCCCGGACTAGCGGACTTCACAGATACGCAGTATTTT.

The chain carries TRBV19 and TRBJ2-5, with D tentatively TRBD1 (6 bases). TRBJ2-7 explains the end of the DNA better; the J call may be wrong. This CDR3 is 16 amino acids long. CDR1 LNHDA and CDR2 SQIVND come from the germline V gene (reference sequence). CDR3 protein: CASSSDNQGISYEQYF. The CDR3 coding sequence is TGTGCCAGTAGTTCCGACAATCAGGGGATCTCCTACGAGCAGTACTTC.

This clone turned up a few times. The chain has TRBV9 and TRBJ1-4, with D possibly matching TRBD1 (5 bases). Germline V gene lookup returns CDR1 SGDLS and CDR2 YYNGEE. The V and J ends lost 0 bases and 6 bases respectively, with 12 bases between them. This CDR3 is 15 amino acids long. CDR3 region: CASSVDLGAYEKLFF. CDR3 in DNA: TGTGCCAGCAGCGTAGATTTAGGGGCCTATGAAAAACTGTTTTTT.

The DNA for the CDR3 is TGTGCCAGCAGTGAAGTGGGCAGGTATAATTCACCCCTCCACTTT. It translates to CASSEVGRYNSPLHF. This chain joins TRBV6-1 and TRBJ1-6, with D unclear. Germline loops: CDR1 MNHNS, CDR2 SASEGT. The CDR3 runs 15 residues. V gave up 1 base and J gave up 4 bases, with 8 bases separating them.

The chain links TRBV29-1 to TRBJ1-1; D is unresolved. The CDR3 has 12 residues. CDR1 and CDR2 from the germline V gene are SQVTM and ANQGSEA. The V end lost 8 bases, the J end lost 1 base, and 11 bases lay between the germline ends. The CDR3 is CSCQYRNTEAFF. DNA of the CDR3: TGCAGCTGCCAATATAGGAACACTGAAGCTTTCTTT.

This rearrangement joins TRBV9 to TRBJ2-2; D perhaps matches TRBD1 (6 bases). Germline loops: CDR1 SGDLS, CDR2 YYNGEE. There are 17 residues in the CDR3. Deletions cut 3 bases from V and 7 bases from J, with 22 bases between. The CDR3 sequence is CASSAVATGPYGGELFF. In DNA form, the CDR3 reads TGTGCCAGCAGCGCCGTTGCGACAGGCCCTTACGGCGGGGAGCTGTTTTTT.

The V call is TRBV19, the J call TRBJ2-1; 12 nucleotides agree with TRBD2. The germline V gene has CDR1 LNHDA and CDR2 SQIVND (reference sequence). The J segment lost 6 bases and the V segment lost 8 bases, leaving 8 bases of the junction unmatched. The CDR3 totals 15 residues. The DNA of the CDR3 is TGTGCCAGTTTAGTGACTAGCGGGAGCTCCAATGAGCAGTTCTTC. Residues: CASLVTSGSSNEQFF.

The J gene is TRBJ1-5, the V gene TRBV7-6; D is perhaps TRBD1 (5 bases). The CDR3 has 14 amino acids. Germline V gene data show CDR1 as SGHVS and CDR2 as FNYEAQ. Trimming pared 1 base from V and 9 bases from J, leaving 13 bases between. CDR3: CASSLEAGLRPQHF. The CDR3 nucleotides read TGTGCCAGCAGCTTAGAGGCGGGACTAAGGCCCCAGCATTTT.

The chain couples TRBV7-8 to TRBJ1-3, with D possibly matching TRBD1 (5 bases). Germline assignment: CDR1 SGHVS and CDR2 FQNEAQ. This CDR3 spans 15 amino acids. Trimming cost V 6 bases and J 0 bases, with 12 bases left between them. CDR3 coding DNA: TGTGCCAGCAGGCCTCCGGGGGACTCTGGAAACACCATATATTTT. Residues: CASRPPGDSGNTIYF.

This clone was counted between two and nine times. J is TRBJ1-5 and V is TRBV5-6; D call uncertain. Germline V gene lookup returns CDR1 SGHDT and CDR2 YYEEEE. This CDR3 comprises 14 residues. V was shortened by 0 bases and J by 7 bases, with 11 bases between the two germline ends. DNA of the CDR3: TGTGCCAGCAGCTTGGGAAGGGCCGGGCAGCCCCAGCATTTT. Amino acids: CASSLGRAGQPQHF. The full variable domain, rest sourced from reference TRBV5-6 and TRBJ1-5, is DAGVTQSPTHLIKTRGQQVTLRCSPKSGHDTVSWYQQALGQGPQFIFQYYEEEERQRGNFPDRFSGHQFPNYSSELNVNALLLGDSALYLCASSLGRAGQPQHFGDGTRLSIL.

CDR3 amino acids: CASSEAPGTPNYEQYF. The DNA of the CDR3 is TGTGCCAGCAGTGAAGCGCCCGGGACACCAAACTACGAGCAGTACTTC. This chain uses TRBV6-1 with TRBJ2-7, with D possibly matching TRBD1 (6 bases). Trimming pared 0 bases from V and 3 bases from J, leaving 15 bases between. The CDR3 has 16 residues. CDR1 and CDR2 (germline): MNHNS, SASEGT.

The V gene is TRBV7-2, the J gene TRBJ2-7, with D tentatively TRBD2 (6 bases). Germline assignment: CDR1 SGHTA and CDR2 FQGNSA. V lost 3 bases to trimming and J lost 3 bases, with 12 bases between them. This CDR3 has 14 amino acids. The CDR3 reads CASSFHGTGYEQYF. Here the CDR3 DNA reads TGTGCCAGCAGCTTCCACGGGACTGGCTACGAGCAGTACTTC.

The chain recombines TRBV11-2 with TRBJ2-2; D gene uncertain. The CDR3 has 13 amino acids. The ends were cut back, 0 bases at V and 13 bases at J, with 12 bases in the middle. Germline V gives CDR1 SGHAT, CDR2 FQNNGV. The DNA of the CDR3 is TGTGCCAGCAGCTTAGAGTCAGCGTTAAGGCTGTTTTTT. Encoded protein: CASSLESALRLFF.

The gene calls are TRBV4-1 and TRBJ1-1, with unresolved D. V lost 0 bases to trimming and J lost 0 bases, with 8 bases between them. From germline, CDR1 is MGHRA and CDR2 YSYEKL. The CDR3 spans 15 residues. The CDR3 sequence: CASSQDHSMNTEAFF. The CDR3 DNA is TGCGCCAGCAGCCAAGATCATTCCATGAACACTGAAGCTTTCTTT.

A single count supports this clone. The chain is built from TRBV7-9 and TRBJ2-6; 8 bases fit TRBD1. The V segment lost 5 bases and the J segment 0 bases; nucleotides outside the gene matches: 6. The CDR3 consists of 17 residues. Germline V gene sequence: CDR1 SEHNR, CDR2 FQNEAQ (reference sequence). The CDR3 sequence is CASSPGDRFSGANVLTF. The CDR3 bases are TGTGCCAGCAGCCCCGGGGACAGGTTCTCTGGGGCCAACGTCCTGACTTTC.

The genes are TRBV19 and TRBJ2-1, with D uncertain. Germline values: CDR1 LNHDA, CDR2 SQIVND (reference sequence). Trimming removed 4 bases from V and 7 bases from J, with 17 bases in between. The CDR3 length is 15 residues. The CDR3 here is CASSTTSKVRNEQFF. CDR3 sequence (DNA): TGTGCCAGTAGTACGACATCAAAAGTAAGGAATGAGCAGTTCTTC. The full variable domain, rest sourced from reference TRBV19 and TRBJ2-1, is DGGITQSPKYLFRKEGQNVTLSCEQNLNHDAMYWYRQDPGQGLRLIYYSQIVNDFQKGDIAEGYSVSREKKESFPLTVTSAQKNPTAFYLCASSTTSKVRNEQFFGPGTRLTVL.

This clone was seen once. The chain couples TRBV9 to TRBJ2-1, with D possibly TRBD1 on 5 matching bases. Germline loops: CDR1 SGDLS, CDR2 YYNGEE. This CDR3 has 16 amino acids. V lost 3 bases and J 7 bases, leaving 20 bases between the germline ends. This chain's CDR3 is CASSEDPRTAGNEQFF. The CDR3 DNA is TGTGCCAGCAGCGAGGATCCGAGGACCGCAGGGAATGAGCAGTTCTTC.

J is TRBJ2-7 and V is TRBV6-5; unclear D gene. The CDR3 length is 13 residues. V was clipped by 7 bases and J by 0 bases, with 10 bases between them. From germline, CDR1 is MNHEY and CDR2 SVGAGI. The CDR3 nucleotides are TGTGCCAGCACCGAGCCGAGCTCCTACGAGCAGTACTTC. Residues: CASTEPSSYEQYF.

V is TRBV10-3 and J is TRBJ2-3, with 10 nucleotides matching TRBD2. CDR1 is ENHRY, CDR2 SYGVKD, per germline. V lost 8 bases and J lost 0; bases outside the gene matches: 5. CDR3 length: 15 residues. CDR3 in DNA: TGTGCCATCCTTAGCGGGAGGCCAAGCACAGATACGCAGTATTTT. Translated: CAILSGRPSTDTQYF.

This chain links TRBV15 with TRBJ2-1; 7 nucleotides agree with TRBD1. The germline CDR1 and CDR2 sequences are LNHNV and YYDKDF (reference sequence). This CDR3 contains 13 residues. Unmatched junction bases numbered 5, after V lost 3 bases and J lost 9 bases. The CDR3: CATSRYTGVEQFF. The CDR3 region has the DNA TGTGCCACCAGCAGGTATACAGGGGTTGAGCAGTTCTTC.

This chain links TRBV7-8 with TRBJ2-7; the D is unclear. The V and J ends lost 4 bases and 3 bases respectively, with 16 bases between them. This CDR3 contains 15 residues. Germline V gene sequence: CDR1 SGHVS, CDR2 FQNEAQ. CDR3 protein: CASSSRVSTFYEQYF. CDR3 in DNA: TGTGCCAGCAGCTCACGGGTCTCTACCTTCTACGAGCAGTACTTC.